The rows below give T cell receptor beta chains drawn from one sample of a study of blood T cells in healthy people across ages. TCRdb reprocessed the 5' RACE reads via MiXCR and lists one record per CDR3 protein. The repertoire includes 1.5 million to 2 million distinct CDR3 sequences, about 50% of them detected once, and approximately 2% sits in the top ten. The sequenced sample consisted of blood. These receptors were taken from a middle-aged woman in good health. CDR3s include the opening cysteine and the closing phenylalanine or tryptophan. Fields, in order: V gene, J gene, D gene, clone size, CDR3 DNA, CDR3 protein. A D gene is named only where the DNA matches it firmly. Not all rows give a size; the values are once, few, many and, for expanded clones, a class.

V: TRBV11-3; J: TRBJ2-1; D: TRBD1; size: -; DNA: TGTGCCAGCAGCGCCAACAGGGGCCCCTCTTGCAATGAGCAGTTCTTC; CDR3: CASSANRGPSCNEQFF
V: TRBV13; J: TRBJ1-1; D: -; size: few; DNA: TGTGCCAGCAGACCGTTGACTGAACCCATACCTGAAGCTTTCTTT; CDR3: CASRPLTEPIPEAFF
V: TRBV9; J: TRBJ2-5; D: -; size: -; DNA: TGTGCCAGCAGCGTAGGTACTCACCGGGGGGAGACCCAGTACTTC; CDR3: CASSVGTHRGETQYF
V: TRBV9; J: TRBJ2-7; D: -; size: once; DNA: TGTGCCAGCAGCGTGACTAGTTCTGCCTACAATGAGCAGTACTTC; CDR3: CASSVTSSAYNEQYF
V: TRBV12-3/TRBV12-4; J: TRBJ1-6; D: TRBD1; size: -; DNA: TGTGCCAGCAGTTCAACCGGGACAGGGAGGTGGTCACCCCTCCACTTT; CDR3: CASSSTGTGRWSPLHF
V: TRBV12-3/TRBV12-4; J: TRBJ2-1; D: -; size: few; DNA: TGTGCCAGCAGACCAACAGGGCCAACATATGAGCAGTTCTTC; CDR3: CASRPTGPTYEQFF
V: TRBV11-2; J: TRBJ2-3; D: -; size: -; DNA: TGTGCCAGCAGCTCCTTATCCTTGACAGACTCCACAGATACGCAGTATTTT; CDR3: CASSSLSLTDSTDTQYF
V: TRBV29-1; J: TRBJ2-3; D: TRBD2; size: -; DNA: TGCAGCGTTGTCTCTGGACTAGCGGGAGGTATTACAGATACGCAGTATTTT; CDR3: CSVVSGLAGGITDTQYF
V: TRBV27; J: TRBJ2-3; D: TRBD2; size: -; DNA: TGTGCCGGCAGTTATCAGAGCGGGGGCCTCACAGATACGCAGTATTTT; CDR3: CAGSYQSGGLTDTQYF
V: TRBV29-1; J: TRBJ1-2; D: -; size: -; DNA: TGCAGCGTTGAAGAGACCGTTAGTGGCTACACCTTC; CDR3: CSVEETVSGYTF
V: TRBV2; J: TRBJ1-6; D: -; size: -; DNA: TGTGCCAGCAGTGAAGAGTTCAGGTCACCCCTCCACTTT; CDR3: CASSEEFRSPLHF
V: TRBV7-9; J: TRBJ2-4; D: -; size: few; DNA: TGTGCCAGCAGTAGCCTGTTGGGCGGACCTTCAGAGAGTCAGTACTTC; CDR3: CASSSLLGGPSESQYF
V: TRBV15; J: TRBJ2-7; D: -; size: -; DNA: TGTGCCACCAGCAGAGATCGGCCCTCACAGTACGAGCAGTACTTC; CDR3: CATSRDRPSQYEQYF
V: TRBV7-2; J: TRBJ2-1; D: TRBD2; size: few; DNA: TGTGCCAGCAGCTTACCGGGACTAGCGGGTAATGAGCAGTTCTTC; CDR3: CASSLPGLAGNEQFF
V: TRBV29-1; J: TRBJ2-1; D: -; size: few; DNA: TGCAGCGTTGAAGGTTCAGGAATCTACAATGAGCAGTTCTTC; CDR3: CSVEGSGIYNEQFF
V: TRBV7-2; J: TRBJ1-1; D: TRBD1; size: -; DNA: TGTGCCAGCAGCTTTTGGACAGGGGGCACTGAAGCTTTCTTT; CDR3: CASSFWTGGTEAFF
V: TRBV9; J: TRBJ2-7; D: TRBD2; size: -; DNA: TGTGCCAGCAGCGTAGAGTCCTGGACTAGCGGCGCGAGCTCCTACAATGAGCAGTACTTC; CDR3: CASSVESWTSGASSYNEQYF
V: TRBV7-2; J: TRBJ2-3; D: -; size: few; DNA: TGTGCCAGCAGCAAACAGGGCTCTAGCACAGATACGCAGTATTTT; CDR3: CASSKQGSSTDTQYF
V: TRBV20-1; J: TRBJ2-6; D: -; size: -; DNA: TGCAGTGCTAGAGACCTGTGGGCCTCTGGGGCCAACGTCCTGACTTTC; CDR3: CSARDLWASGANVLTF
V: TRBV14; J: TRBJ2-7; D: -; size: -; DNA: TGTGCCAGCAGCTCATCCATGTTTCGGACAAGGCCCTACGAGCAGTACTTC; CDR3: CASSSSMFRTRPYEQYF
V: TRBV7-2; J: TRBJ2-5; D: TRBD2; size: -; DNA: TGTGCCAGCAGCTTATTAGGAGCGGGGGGTCGGGAGACCCAGTACTTC; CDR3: CASSLLGAGGRETQYF
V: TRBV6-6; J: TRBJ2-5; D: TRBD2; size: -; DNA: TGTGCCAGCAGTCCCTGGAGGCGGGGGGAACAAGAGACCCAGTACTTC; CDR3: CASSPWRRGEQETQYF
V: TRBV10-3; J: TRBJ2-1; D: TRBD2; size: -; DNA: TGTGCCGTCGGGGGAGGGAGCGAGCAGTTCTTC; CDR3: CAVGGGSEQFF
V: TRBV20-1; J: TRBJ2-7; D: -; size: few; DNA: TGCAGCGCCCAGGGCTCCTACGAGCAGTACTTC; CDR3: CSAQGSYEQYF
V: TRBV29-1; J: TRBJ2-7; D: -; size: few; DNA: TGCAGCGTTGTGGGGTCAGAGACCTCCTACGAGCAGTACTTC; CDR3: CSVVGSETSYEQYF
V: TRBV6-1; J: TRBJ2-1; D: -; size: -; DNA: TGTGGGGGAGGACAGGACTACAATGAGCAGTTCTTC; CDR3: CGGGQDYNEQFF
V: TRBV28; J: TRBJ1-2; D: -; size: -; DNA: TGTGCCAGCATTGCCGGGACCTCCTATGGCTACACCTTC; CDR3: CASIAGTSYGYTF